This T cell receptor (beta chain) was recorded in a study of identifying expanded T cells in peripheral blood. Findings of the study overall: Technical replicates showed roughly 1.2 changed clones; two weeks roughly 18; four weeks 19.

This clone was counted a few times. Its antigen is unknown. The CDR3 contains 18 residues. The trim removed 5 bases at V and 3 bases at J, leaving 16 bases unmatched. In germline, CDR1 is MDHEN, CDR2 SYDVKM. Here immunoSEQ multiplex PCR was the method, and the copy in TCRdb shows in-frame clones only, minus some. The table includes about 58,000 clones, roughly 89% detected once. The sequence derives from a person between 18 and 75 years old in good health. What was sequenced was blood. V gene TRBV28 combines with J gene TRBJ2-7, with 10 bases fitting TRBD1. CDR3 in amino acids: CASSGGQGREIRLYEQYF. Here the CDR3 DNA reads TGTGCCAGCAGTGGGGGACAGGGGCGCGAGATTCGACTCTACGAGCAGTACTTC.